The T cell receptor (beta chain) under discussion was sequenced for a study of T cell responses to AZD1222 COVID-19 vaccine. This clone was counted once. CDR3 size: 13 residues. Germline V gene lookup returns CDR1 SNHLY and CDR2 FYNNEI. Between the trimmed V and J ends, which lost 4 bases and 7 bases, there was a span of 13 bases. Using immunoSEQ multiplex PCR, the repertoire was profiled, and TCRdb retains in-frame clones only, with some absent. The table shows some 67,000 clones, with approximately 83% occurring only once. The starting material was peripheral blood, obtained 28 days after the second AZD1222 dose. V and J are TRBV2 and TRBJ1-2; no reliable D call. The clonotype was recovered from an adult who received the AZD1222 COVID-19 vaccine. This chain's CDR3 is CASSVRAQFGYTF. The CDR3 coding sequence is TGTGCCAGCAGTGTAAGGGCCCAGTTTGGCTACACCTTC.